The T cell receptor beta chain under discussion was sequenced for a study of T-cell reconstitution after alpha-beta-depleted transplantation in children. Study outcomes and limitations: A year had passed since transplant, and T-cell counts and diversity by then came mostly from newly produced T cells. Diversity of TCRbeta at day 60 was high in some patients, arising from surviving recipient T cells and thymic progenitors. The study reportedly traced alpha-beta T cells about two months after transplant to several hundred expanded graft clones.

The CDR3 consists of 16 residues. The J segment lost 7 bases and the V segment lost 2 bases, leaving 12 bases of the junction unmatched. In germline, CDR1 is SGHTA, CDR2 FQGNSA. It was with unique molecular identifiers that the TCRbeta library was prepared. TCRdb called the PCR reads again in MiXCR, with one record for every CDR3 protein. This sample carries hundreds of thousands of distinct CDR3 sequences, around 10% of them seen once, and the ten largest clones take approximately 7.6%. This clonotype occurred many times. What it recognizes is unknown. J is TRBJ1-2 and V is TRBV7-2; 8 bases map to TRBD1. This sequence was found in a boy younger than two with acute myeloid leukemia, due to receive a stem cell transplant. Sequenced material: PBMCs, taken before TCRalphabeta/CD19-depleted stem cell transplant. CDR3 amino acids: CASSLPQGARLGGYTF. The CDR3, as DNA: TGTGCCAGCAGCTTACCCCAGGGGGCGAGGTTGGGTGGCTACACCTTC.